What follows are 15 T cell receptor beta chains derived from one specimen sequenced in a study of blood T cell repertoires in COVID-19. Generated by immunoSEQ multiplex PCR, the TCRdb table keeps only in-frame clones and is missing some. In the table there are some 180,000 clones, roughly 81% of which are singletons. Sequencing was performed on peripheral blood. Receptors were obtained from a woman aged 40 to 50 with COVID-19, enrolled during active disease.

This chain uses TRBV7-3 with TRBJ2-3; 8 bases fit TRBD1. Losses at the gene ends were 5 bases for V and 4 bases for J; bases not matched to a gene: 11. CDR1 and CDR2 (germline): SGHTA, FQGTGA. The CDR3 extends over 16 amino acids. The CDR3 DNA sequence: TGTGCCAGCAGCCCGACCTCGGGCAGGGGGCCAGATACGCAGTATTTT. Translating gives CASSPTSGRGPDTQYF.

This chain joins TRBV6-6 and TRBJ2-5, with D perhaps TRBD1 (5 bases). This CDR3 comprises 16 residues. Trimming cost V 0 bases and J 4 bases, with 15 bases left between them. CDR1 is MNHNY, CDR2 SVGAGI, per germline (reference sequence). The CDR3 spells CASSYSGQGNPETQYF. The DNA for the CDR3 is TGTGCCAGCAGTTACTCGGGCCAGGGTAATCCAGAGACCCAGTACTTC.

The gene calls are TRBV28 and TRBJ2-2; D perhaps matches TRBD1 (5 bases). Germline V gives CDR1 MDHEN, CDR2 SYDVKM. The germline V and J ends were trimmed by 2 bases and 4 bases, with 8 bases remaining between them. This CDR3 has 14 amino acids. The CDR3: CASSLTRVTGELFF. The DNA of the CDR3 is TGTGCCAGCAGTTTAACCAGGGTCACCGGGGAGCTGTTTTTT.

V gene TRBV11-2 combines with J gene TRBJ1-1; 10 positions match TRBD1. Germline values: CDR1 SGHAT, CDR2 FQNNGV. Trimming at V came to 3 bases and at J to 4 bases, leaving 8 bases not matched to a gene. The CDR3 runs to 16 residues. Here the CDR3 DNA reads TGTGCCAGCAGCTTCGACCCGGGACAGGGGTTCACTGAAGCTTTCTTT. Its translation: CASSFDPGQGFTEAFF.

V gene TRBV6-1 combines with J gene TRBJ1-3; 8 positions agree with TRBD1. Germline V gene sequence: CDR1 MNHNS, CDR2 SASEGT. This CDR3 region has 13 residues. The V segment lost 7 bases and the J segment 3 bases; nucleotides outside the gene matches: 2. In DNA, the CDR3 is TGTGCCAGCACCACAGGGGGTGGAAACACCATATATTTT. This sequence encodes CASTTGGGNTIYF.

This chain uses TRBV5-1 with TRBJ1-4; a weak D match, TRBD1 (5 bases). Germline V gene sequence: CDR1 SGHRS, CDR2 YFSETQ. The V and J ends lost 6 bases and 6 bases respectively, with 15 bases between them. This CDR3 is 14 amino acids long. The CDR3 spells CASTEGGADEKLFF. DNA for the CDR3: TGCGCCAGCACAGAGGGAGGGGCGGATGAAAAACTGTTTTTT. The complete variable domain, with remaining parts taken from reference TRBV5-1 and TRBJ1-4, reads KAGVTQTPRYLIKTRGQQVTLSCSPISGHRSVSWYQQTPGQGLQFLFEYFSETQRNKGNFPGRFSGRQFSNSRSEMNVSTLELGDSALYLCASTEGGADEKLFFGSGTQLSVL.

This clone was found once. The chain couples TRBV6-5 to TRBJ1-6; 8 nucleotides line up with TRBD1. Germline CDR1 is MNHEY and CDR2 is SVGAGI. CDR3 length equals 13 residues. V lost 8 bases to trimming and J lost 10 bases; unmatched junction nucleotides: 7. CDR3 coding DNA: TGTGCCAGCCTAGGACAGGGACGATCACCCCTCCACTTT. Translation gives CASLGQGRSPLHF.

The chain carries TRBV4-1 and TRBJ2-1; maybe TRBD2 (6 bases). The CDR3 has 15 amino acids. Per germline, CDR1 MGHRA and CDR2 YSYEKL. Trimming removed 3 bases from V and 8 bases from J, with 17 bases in between. The CDR3 bases are TGCGCCAGCAGCCACCCTGTGGCGGGGCGGCATGAGCAGTTCTTC. This sequence encodes CASSHPVAGRHEQFF.

The chain carries TRBV29-1 and TRBJ2-1; 8 bases line up with TRBD2. With V trimmed by 8 bases and J by 2 bases, 5 bases remained unmatched. Germline values: CDR1 SQVTM, CDR2 ANQGSEA. The CDR3 has 13 amino acids. The CDR3 region has the DNA TGCAGCACTTGGGGACTAGCCTACAATGAGCAGTTCTTC. Translation: CSTWGLAYNEQFF.

This clone has just one count. This chain joins TRBV5-1 and TRBJ2-7, with 7 nucleotides matching TRBD2. CDR1 is SGHRS and CDR2 is YFSETQ in the germline V gene. This CDR3 has 16 amino acids. The trim removed 3 bases at V and 6 bases at J, leaving 15 bases unmatched. The CDR3, as DNA: TGCGCCAGCAGCTCAGCCGGGATAGCGGGCCTCTTCGAGCAGTACTTC. Translation: CASSSAGIAGLFEQYF.

This chain connects TRBV6-1 to TRBJ1-3; D is ambiguous. The CDR3 has 14 residues. The germline V gene has CDR1 MNHNS and CDR2 SASEGT. V was trimmed by 2 bases and J by 6 bases, leaving 11 bases between them. The CDR3 DNA reads TGTGCCAGCAGTGAAAGCCTGCCGCCAAACACCATATATTTT. This sequence encodes CASSESLPPNTIYF.

The rearrangement links TRBV7-9 to TRBJ1-1; perhaps TRBD1 as D (5 bases). The length of the CDR3 is 15 residues. CDR1 is SEHNR and CDR2 is FQNEAQ in the germline V gene (reference sequence). The V end was cut by 5 bases, the J end by 3 bases, with 16 bases between. The CDR3 region has the DNA TGTGCCAGCAGCCCGACCGGGCAGGGCGACACTGAAGCTTTCTTT. This encodes CASSPTGQGDTEAFF.

This clone was detected a few times. The chain links TRBV29-1 to TRBJ1-2; 9 bases agree with TRBD1. V was clipped by 3 bases and J by 9 bases; unmatched bases: 5. The CDR3 contains 12 residues. The germline gives CDR1 SQVTM, CDR2 ANQGSEA. CDR3 amino acids: CSVEKGQGRYTF. CDR3 bases: TGCAGCGTTGAGAAAGGACAGGGGCGCTACACCTTC.

This clone was seen just once. This chain uses TRBV11-3 with TRBJ2-1; TRBD2 aligns across 12 bases. The germline V gene has CDR1 SGHNT and CDR2 YENEEA. The V segment lost 8 bases and the J segment 7 bases; nucleotides outside the gene matches: 3. There are 13 residues in the CDR3. The CDR3 protein is CASASGGVNEQFF. As DNA, the CDR3 is TGTGCCAGCGCTAGCGGGGGGGTAAATGAGCAGTTCTTC. Filled out from reference TRBV11-3 and TRBJ2-1, the complete variable domain reads EAGVVQSPRYKIIEKKQPVAFWCNPISGHNTLYWYLQNLGQGPELLIRYENEEAVDDSQLPKDRFSAERLKGVDSTLKIQPAELGDSAVYLCASASGGVNEQFFGPGTRLTVL.

Only one count was recorded for this clone. A junction end diverges from the germline sequence, so it may reflect a read error. CDR3 sequence: CASSLRTDLAGDWIF. DNA for the CDR3: TGTGCCAGCTCACTACGGACGGACTTAGCGGGGGATTGGATCTTC. The rearrangement uses TRBV18 and TRBJ2-1; 9 bases line up with TRBD2. In germline, CDR1 is KGHSH, CDR2 LQKENI. The CDR3 totals 15 residues.